These 10 T cell receptor beta chains were sequenced from one sample in a study of T cells in Graves' hyperthyroidism and ophthalmopathy. Template material for amplifying TCR beta CDR3 regions consisted of RNA transcripts. TCR CDR3 underwent first-round RT-PCR with the HTBI primer set. Via MiXCR, TCRdb re-called the multiplex PCR reads, giving one row per CDR3 protein. This table holds about 400,000 distinct CDR3 sequences, 15% to 19% found once. Material: blood. These receptors originate from a young woman with Graves' hyperthyroidism that later progressed to Graves' ophthalmopathy.

Many counts were recorded for this clonotype. The rearrangement links TRBV6-1 to TRBJ2-3; 9 bases fit TRBD2. Germline V gene data show CDR1 as MNHNS and CDR2 as SASEGT. CDR3 length: 16 residues. J gave up 7 bases and V 2 bases, and 10 bases lay outside the gene matches. In nucleotides, the CDR3 is TGTGCCAGCAGTGAAATGGTAGCGGGAGCCGGGTATACGCAGTATTTT. Translated, it gives CASSEMVAGAGYTQYF.

This sequence joins TRBV10-2 and TRBJ2-3, with 11 nucleotides matching TRBD2. The CDR3 sequence is 14 residues long. Germline V CDR1 and CDR2: WSHSY, SAAADI. J gave up 6 bases and V 6 bases, and 5 bases lay outside the gene matches. CDR3 loop: CASRVAGGPDTQYF. The DNA of the CDR3 is TGCGCCAGCAGGGTAGCGGGAGGGCCCGATACGCAGTATTTT.

The V call is TRBV19, the J call TRBJ2-7; 7 positions match TRBD2. Germline V lookup: CDR1 LNHDA, CDR2 SQIVND (reference sequence). After removal of 3 bases from V and 5 bases from J, the junction contained 13 bases not matched to a gene. The CDR3 length is 16 residues. CDR3 loop: CASSMASGSRSDEQYF. CDR3 coding DNA: TGTGCCAGTAGTATGGCTAGCGGTTCTCGGAGCGACGAGCAGTACTTC.

This clonotype showed up just a few times. This chain connects TRBV7-9 to TRBJ1-4, with TRBD1 as a possible D gene (6 bases). CDR1 and CDR2 from the germline V gene are SEHNR and FQNEAQ (reference sequence). V lost 5 bases and J lost 0, with 19 bases in between. The length of the CDR3 is 18 residues. In nucleotides, the CDR3 is TGTGCCAGCAGCCTAGAGTATACAGGGCTTTCAACTAATGAAAAACTGTTTTTT. Translation gives CASSLEYTGLSTNEKLFF.

In this sample, this clonotype is medium-sized. The V and J genes are TRBV2 and TRBJ2-5; no firm D call. Germline CDR1 and CDR2: SNHLY and FYNNEI. This CDR3 has 11 amino acids. The ends were cut back, 10 bases at V and 4 bases at J, with 10 bases in the middle. This chain's CDR3 is CATGAVETQYF. CDR3 DNA: TGTGCCACAGGCGCGGTAGAGACCCAGTACTTC.

The chain has TRBV12-3 or TRBV12-4 and TRBJ1-4, with D perhaps matching TRBD1 (6 bases). The germline V and J ends were trimmed by 2 bases and 7 bases, with 14 bases remaining between them. The CDR3 is made up of 15 amino acids. The chain's CDR3 is CASSLLDQGSEKLFF. DNA for the CDR3: TGTGCCAGCAGTTTATTGGACCAGGGGAGTGAAAAACTGTTTTTT.

The CDR3 DNA reads TGTGCCTGTAGCGGGGGCTTCTACAATGAGCAGTTCTTC. Residues: CACSGGFYNEQFF. J is TRBJ2-1 and V is TRBV7-2, with TRBD2 matching over 9 bases. Germline V CDR1 and CDR2: SGHTA, FQGNSA. Unmatched junction bases numbered 5, after V lost 11 bases and J lost 3 bases. CDR3 size: 13 residues.

The CDR3 DNA sequence: TGTGCCAGCAGTTACCCCGGACTGCTCGGCGGCTACACCTTC. Amino acid sequence: CASSYPGLLGGYTF. The gene calls are TRBV6-5 and TRBJ1-2; D ambiguous. This CDR3 has 14 residues. Trimming shortened V by 2 bases and J by 8 bases, and 15 bases separated the two germline ends. Germline CDR1 reads MNHEY; CDR2 reads SVGAGI.

This clonotype was observed at least ten times. This sequence joins TRBV5-1 and TRBJ2-5, with 14 bases identical to TRBD2. J was trimmed by 2 bases and V by 3 bases; bases with no gene match: 3. This CDR3 has 16 amino acids. Germline values: CDR1 SGHRS, CDR2 YFSETQ. The CDR3 reads CASSSGTSGRQETQYF. CDR3 nucleotide sequence: TGCGCCAGCAGCTCCGGGACTAGCGGGAGACAAGAGACCCAGTACTTC. Complete variable domain (other parts from reference TRBV5-1 and TRBJ2-5): KAGVTQTPRYLIKTRGQQVTLSCSPISGHRSVSWYQQTPGQGLQFLFEYFSETQRNKGNFPGRFSGRQFSNSRSEMNVSTLELGDSALYLCASSSGTSGRQETQYFGPGTRLLVL.

This clonotype was seen once. The gene calls are TRBV6-1 and TRBJ2-3; 11 bases line up with TRBD1. The CDR3 contains 14 residues. Germline V gives CDR1 MNHNS, CDR2 SASEGT. V was pared by 4 bases and J by 5 bases, with 2 bases of the junction left unmatched. DNA for the CDR3: TGTGCCAGCAGTGGGGACAGGGGGGGAGATACGCAGTATTTT. Its protein is CASSGDRGGDTQYF.